The next 28 T cell receptor beta chains were all read from a single sample in a study of blood T cell repertoires in COVID-19. Profiled with immunoSEQ multiplex PCR; TCRdb holds only in-frame clones, not every one. Among about 120,000 clones listed, 90% were seen once. The specimen was peripheral blood. All receptors derive from a man aged 55-75 years with COVID-19, enrolled during active disease.

V gene TRBV27 combines with J gene TRBJ2-2, with 9 positions matching TRBD1. This CDR3 is 15 amino acids long. Per the germline V gene, CDR1 is MNHEY and CDR2 is SMNVEV (reference sequence). With V trimmed by 7 bases and J by 4 bases, 7 bases remained unmatched. CDR3 DNA sequence: TGTGCCAGCACCTCACAGGGGGCCGGCACCGGGGAGCTGTTTTTT. Translated: CASTSQGAGTGELFF.

V usage is TRBV19 and J usage is TRBJ1-2; D uncertain. V shed 5 bases and J shed 0 bases, with 10 bases lying between them. The CDR3 has 14 residues. Germline CDR1 is LNHDA and CDR2 is SQIVND (reference sequence). The CDR3 here is CASSLSVANYGYTF. The CDR3 nucleotides are TGTGCCAGTAGTTTGTCTGTCGCTAACTATGGCTACACCTTC.

Concerning this clone: In the same sample, other DNA sequences code for this CDR3. The V gene is TRBV18, the J gene TRBJ1-6; D might be TRBD1 (5 bases). Germline values: CDR1 KGHSH, CDR2 LQKENI. The CDR3 length is 15 residues. Between the trimmed V and J ends, which lost 0 bases and 13 bases, there was a span of 16 bases. The CDR3, as DNA: TGTGCCAGCTCACCACCGTCAGGGAAGAGCTCGCCCCTCCACTTT. Protein: CASSPPSGKSSPLHF.

The chain couples TRBV30 to TRBJ2-7; the D gene is possibly TRBD2 (6 bases). The CDR3 covers 12 residues. The germline V and J ends were trimmed by 0 bases and 8 bases, with 11 bases remaining between them. Germline V gene sequence: CDR1 GTSNPN, CDR2 SVGIG (reference sequence). CDR3 bases: TGTGCCTGGAGTGTACTCGGCGGGAAGCAGTACTTC. Translating gives CAWSVLGGKQYF.

The chain links TRBV2 to TRBJ2-1, with 11 bases aligning to TRBD2. The V segment lost 2 bases and the J segment 10 bases; nucleotides outside the gene matches: 10. Germline CDR1 SNHLY, CDR2 FYNNEI. This CDR3 has 16 residues. The CDR3 protein is CASSEPAGLAEGEQFF. The CDR3 DNA reads TGTGCCAGCAGTGAACCAGCGGGACTAGCGGAAGGGGAGCAGTTCTTC.

This chain links TRBV30 with TRBJ1-1; 7 bases align to TRBD1. The CDR3 is 17 residues long. Trimming took 4 bases from V and 1 from J; bases not matched to a gene: 15. The V gene's germline CDR1 is GTSNPN and CDR2 SVGIG (reference sequence). The CDR3 here is CAWKEGTDWTGNTEAFF. CDR3 DNA: TGTGCCTGGAAGGAAGGAACGGACTGGACAGGGAACACTGAAGCTTTCTTT.

The chain carries TRBV10-1 and TRBJ2-5; D might be TRBD1 (5 bases). CDR3 length: 14 amino acids. Between the trimmed V and J ends, which lost 0 bases and 5 bases, there was a span of 10 bases. The germline CDR1 and CDR2 sequences are WNHNN and SYGVQD (reference sequence). This CDR3 is CASSESGAGETQYF. DNA of the CDR3: TGCGCCAGCAGTGAGTCAGGGGCAGGGGAGACCCAGTACTTC.

This clone showed up just once. CDR3 DNA sequence: TGTGCCAGCAGCTTAGATACGGGACACCTACGGGAGACCCAGTACTTC. As protein: CASSLDTGHLRETQYF. The V and J genes are TRBV11-3 and TRBJ2-5; possible D gene TRBD1, 6 bases. The CDR3 loop spans 16 amino acids. Trimming stripped 0 bases from V and 5 bases from J, with 16 bases between. Looked up from germline, CDR1 is SGHNT and CDR2 is YENEEA.

The chain has TRBV5-1 and TRBJ2-3, with 10 bases that match TRBD2. Trimming removed 4 bases from V and 0 bases from J; junction bases left unmatched: 11. Per the germline V gene, CDR1 is SGHRS and CDR2 is YFSETQ. The CDR3 runs to 18 residues. Here the CDR3 DNA reads TGCGCCAGCAGCCAGGTTCTAGCGGGAGCCTCTAGCACAGATACGCAGTATTTT. Translation: CASSQVLAGASSTDTQYF.

This chain joins TRBV11-3 and TRBJ2-2; possibly TRBD2 for D (6 bases). V lost 1 base and J 7 bases, leaving 7 bases between the germline ends. Germline V gene data show CDR1 as SGHNT and CDR2 as YENEEA. The CDR3 consists of 13 residues. CDR3 sequence (DNA): TGTGCCAGCAGCTTAGGACTAGACGGGGAGCTGTTTTTT. Protein sequence: CASSLGLDGELFF.

The V call is TRBV4-1, the J call TRBJ2-5, with D possibly matching TRBD2 (6 bases). V was clipped by 0 bases and J by 0 bases, with 11 bases between them. Germline CDR1 reads MGHRA; CDR2 reads YSYEKL. The CDR3 extends over 16 amino acids. The CDR3 DNA follows: TGCGCCAGCAGCCAAGATCCGGGGGAGAACCAAGAGACCCAGTACTTC. Translation gives CASSQDPGENQETQYF.

The genes are TRBV19 and TRBJ1-4, with D perhaps matching TRBD1 (5 bases). Trimming removed 5 bases from V and 2 bases from J, with 12 bases in between. Germline V gene data show CDR1 as LNHDA and CDR2 as SQIVND (reference sequence). The CDR3 covers 15 residues. In nucleotides, the CDR3 is TGTGCCAGTAGTGACAGAAGGAGCACTAATGAAAAACTGTTTTTT. As protein: CASSDRRSTNEKLFF.

This clone was picked up one time. The chain has TRBV18 and TRBJ1-1; D might be TRBD1 (5 bases). Germline values: CDR1 KGHSH, CDR2 LQKENI. The CDR3 loop spans 15 amino acids. Trimming pared 3 bases from V and 5 bases from J, leaving 16 bases between. Written as DNA, the CDR3 is TGTGCCAGCTCACCTCAAGGAGAGGGGAGGACTGAAGCTTTCTTT. Amino acid sequence: CASSPQGEGRTEAFF.

This chain connects TRBV28 to TRBJ1-4; unclear D gene. CDR1 and CDR2 from the germline V gene are MDHEN and SYDVKM. CDR3 length: 15 residues. Trimming removed 5 bases from V and 0 bases from J, with 10 bases in between. As DNA, the CDR3 is TGTGCCAGCAGTCAACAACGTGCAACTAATGAAAAACTGTTTTTT. Its protein product is CASSQQRATNEKLFF.

The chain carries TRBV5-5 and TRBJ1-2, with TRBD1 as a possible D gene (5 bases). V shed 4 bases and J shed 3 bases, with 10 bases lying between them. Germline V gives CDR1 SGHKS, CDR2 YYEKEE (reference sequence). This CDR3 is 13 amino acids long. The CDR3 coding sequence is TGTGCCAGCAGCCCGGACACCCACTATGGCTACACCTTC. This translates into CASSPDTHYGYTF.

J is TRBJ1-2 and V is TRBV24-1; the match to TRBD1 covers 8 bases. Germline CDR1 reads KGHDR; CDR2 reads SFDVKD. This CDR3 is built from 13 residues. V was clipped by 6 bases and J by 5 bases; unmatched bases: 4. The CDR3 protein is CATSRTGGYGYTF. The CDR3 bases are TGTGCCACCAGTCGTACAGGGGGGTATGGCTACACCTTC.

The chain carries TRBV5-1 and TRBJ2-4, with 15 bases fitting TRBD2. The CDR3 is 15 amino acids. The germline gives CDR1 SGHRS, CDR2 YFSETQ. Trimming at V came to 4 bases and at J to 6 bases, leaving 2 bases not matched to a gene. Written as DNA, the CDR3 is TGCGCCAGCAGCCCGGGACTAGCGGGAGGAAACATTCAGTACTTC. It encodes CASSPGLAGGNIQYF.

This sequence joins TRBV3-1 (or the pseudogene TRBV3-2) and TRBJ2-7; no firm D call. Trimming removed 4 bases from V and 3 bases from J, with 10 bases in between. Germline V gene data show CDR1 as LGHDT and CDR2 as YNNKEL (reference sequence). The CDR3 sequence is 13 residues long. The DNA for the CDR3 is TGTGCCAGCAGCCTACGAAACAGCTACGAGCAGTACTTC. Translated, it gives CASSLRNSYEQYF.

V gene TRBV7-2 combines with J gene TRBJ2-6; D is possibly TRBD1 (5 bases). V was shortened by 2 bases and J by 1 base, with 12 bases between the two germline ends. Germline V gene lookup returns CDR1 SGHTA and CDR2 FQGNSA. CDR3 length: 17 residues. CDR3 sequence: CASSLSVRVSGANVLTF. DNA for the CDR3: TGTGCCAGCAGCTTAAGTGTCAGGGTGTCTGGGGCCAACGTCCTGACTTTC.

V is TRBV30 and J is TRBJ1-1, with D possibly TRBD1 on 6 matching bases. Per the germline V gene, CDR1 is GTSNPN and CDR2 is SVGIG (reference sequence). With 2 bases removed from V and 8 bases from J, the gap between germline ends came to 12 bases. The CDR3 is 12 residues long. In DNA form, the CDR3 reads TGTGCCTGGAGTACCGGACAGTCGGAAGCTTTCTTT. It translates to CAWSTGQSEAFF.

A single count supports this clone. CDR3 region: CASSRQGVEKLFF. The CDR3 DNA sequence: TGTGCCAGCAGCCGACAGGGGGTTGAAAAACTGTTTTTT. The chain links TRBV11-2 to TRBJ1-4; 9 bases fit TRBD1. This CDR3 is built from 13 residues. The germline gives CDR1 SGHAT, CDR2 FQNNGV. V shed 5 bases, J shed 7 bases, and the junction held 2 bases outside the gene matches.

This rearrangement joins TRBV10-3 to TRBJ2-3, with D unclear. Germline V lookup: CDR1 ENHRY, CDR2 SYGVKD. The V and J ends lost 0 bases and 2 bases respectively, with 15 bases between them. The CDR3 sequence is 17 residues long. The CDR3 is CAISESGRTDDTDTQYF. The CDR3 coding sequence is TGTGCCATCAGTGAGTCTGGCAGAACCGATGACACAGATACGCAGTATTTT.

The chain links TRBV6-1 to TRBJ2-1; 11 bases agree with TRBD2. J was trimmed by 5 bases and V by 10 bases; bases with no gene match: 13. Germline values: CDR1 MNHNS, CDR2 SASEGT. The CDR3 length is 16 residues. The CDR3 DNA sequence: TGTGCCATCACTGACCTAGGACTAGCGGGTGACAATGAGCAGTTCTTC. Amino acids: CAITDLGLAGDNEQFF.

The rearrangement uses TRBV28 and TRBJ2-7; 8 positions agree with TRBD2. Germline V CDR1 and CDR2: MDHEN, SYDVKM. The CDR3 totals 15 residues. V trimming: 5 bases; J trimming: 4 bases; junction bases outside the gene matches: 10. The CDR3: CASSPGSAGGYEQYF. The DNA of the CDR3 is TGTGCCAGCAGTCCCGGGTCGGCGGGGGGTTACGAGCAGTACTTC. Variable domain in full (rest from reference TRBV28 and TRBJ2-7): DVKVTQSSRYLVKRTGEKVFLECVQDMDHENMFWYRQDPGLGLRLIYFSYDVKMKEKGDIPEGYSVSREKKERFSLILESASTNQTSMYLCASSPGSAGGYEQYFGPGTRLTVT.

The chain couples TRBV6-2 or TRBV6-3 to TRBJ2-3; 7 bases are a match to TRBD2. Unmatched junction bases numbered 8, after V lost 2 bases and J lost 0 bases. Germline assignment: CDR1 MNHEY and CDR2 SVGEGT. The CDR3 runs 17 residues. CDR3 nucleotides: TGTGCCAGCAGTTACGGAGGGGATAGCGGGAGCACAGATACGCAGTATTTT. It is translated as CASSYGGDSGSTDTQYF.

This clone was seen only a few times. The gene calls are TRBV4-1 and TRBJ1-3, with D uncertain. V gave up 1 base and J gave up 0 bases, with 7 bases separating them. Germline values: CDR1 MGHRA, CDR2 YSYEKL. This CDR3 region has 15 residues. The CDR3 bases are TGCGCCAGCAGCCAAGCCCAGATCTCTGGAAACACCATATATTTT. This translates into CASSQAQISGNTIYF.

The rearrangement links TRBV3-1 (or the pseudogene TRBV3-2) to TRBJ1-5; 7 bases match TRBD1. The trim removed 6 bases at V and 10 bases at J, leaving 12 bases unmatched. Germline V gives CDR1 LGHDT, CDR2 YNNKEL (reference sequence). The CDR3 loop spans 14 amino acids. The CDR3 region is CASSRDSLKRPQHF. The CDR3 nucleotides are TGTGCCAGCAGTCGGGACAGCCTTAAGAGACCCCAGCATTTT.

The CDR3 sequence: CASSGWASGKPYEQYF. CDR3 in DNA: TGTGCCAGCAGTGGATGGGCCAGCGGGAAGCCCTACGAGCAGTACTTC. The gene calls are TRBV2 and TRBJ2-7, with TRBD2 matching over 7 bases. The V segment lost 4 bases and the J segment 2 bases; nucleotides outside the gene matches: 11. Germline V CDR1 and CDR2: SNHLY, FYNNEI. The CDR3 has 16 residues.